Here is one T cell receptor (beta chain) with its context. This sample is drawn from a study of blood T cell repertoires in COVID-19. The table came from immunoSEQ multiplex PCR; TCRdb's copy has only in-frame clones and leaves some out. The sample consists of roughly 180,000 clones, roughly 85% of them appearing once. Germline lookup yields CDR1 GTSNPN and CDR2 SVGIG (reference sequence). V was pared by 5 bases and J by 3 bases, with 10 bases of the junction left unmatched. This CDR3 has 15 residues. Sample: PBMCs or T cells enriched from blood (not recorded which). This clonotype was obtained from a woman aged 50 to 60 who had recovered from COVID-19. This rearrangement joins TRBV30 to TRBJ1-5; TRBD1 matches at 7 bases. The CDR3 is CAWVPAGGYNQPQHF. In nucleotides, the CDR3 is TGTGCCTGGGTACCCGCAGGGGGGTACAATCAGCCCCAGCATTTT.